Listed here is a single T cell receptor (beta chain). The antigen remains unidentified. The sample's time point: week 5, during vaccination. Doses comprised 300 ug of mutant IDH1 20-mer peptide each, plus topical imiquimod. Each of the donors came in with new WHO grade 3 or 4 astrocytomas that were IDH1-mutant and ATRX-lost. Germline V CDR1 and CDR2: SGDLS, YYNGEE. Trimming removed 6 bases from V and 2 bases from J, with 12 bases in between. This CDR3 spans 13 amino acids. The sample originates from a study of a mutant IDH1 vaccine in newly diagnosed glioma. About the study: Vaccination was launched 4-6 weeks after radiotherapy alone, or with temozolomide cycles. Treatment recipients were about 60% male and around 40% female, and their mean age was approximately 43 years. Antecedent treatment encompassed radiotherapy, temozolomide, or their combination; the majority received both.

The table came from immunoSEQ multiplex PCR; TCRdb's copy has only in-frame clones and leaves some out. The table lists around 46,000 clones, over 75% of them singletons. The sample in question was PBMCs, obtained from a glioma patient whose treatment included an IDH1 peptide vaccine. The V call is TRBV9, the J call TRBJ2-7; no definite D call. The sequence was obtained from a man aged 50 to 60 with glioma. The CDR3, as DNA: TGTGCCAGCATCCCCCGTCGTCCCTACGAGCAGTACTTC. Translated, it gives CASIPRRPYEQYF. The whole variable domain, filled in from reference TRBV9 and TRBJ2-7, reads DSGVTQTPKHLITATGQRVTLRCSPRSGDLSVYWYQQSLDQGLQFLIQYYNGEERAKGNILERFSAQQFPDLHSELNLSSLELGDSALYFCASIPRRPYEQYFGPGTRLTVT.